This T cell receptor (beta chain) was captured in a study of Ad26.COV2.S vaccination and SARS-CoV-2 variants. Turning to the study itself: Within the COV1001 Ad26.COV2.S trial arm, the donor was enrolled.

This CDR3 is built from 18 residues. Germline lookup yields CDR1 SGHNT and CDR2 YYREEE (reference sequence). J was trimmed by 4 bases and V by 0 bases; bases with no gene match: 10. General observations from the study: Individuals receiving vaccine had higher spike-specific TCR breadth than placebo recipients did.

Concerning this clone: Its specificity is unknown.

Sequencing was performed with immunoSEQ multiplex PCR; in TCRdb, only in-frame clones are kept and a portion is missing. The profile shows around 340,000 clones, about 86% of them singletons. This sample's treatment: roughly 18 received Ad26.COV2.S at low or high dose, single or two shots; 5 received placebo; per-sample allocation not given. Samples were taken on day 63 after the first vaccine or placebo injection. The V and J genes are TRBV5-4 and TRBJ2-1; 10 positions match TRBD2. The starting material was peripheral blood, obtained in a trial of Ad26.COV2.S vaccine versus placebo. The receptor was derived from a person between 18 and 60 years old who received the Ad26.COV2.S COVID-19 vaccine or a placebo. CDR3 DNA: TGTGCCAGCAGCTTGGCTAGCGGGGGCGCTCCCTCGTACAATGAGCAGTTCTTC. Translated: CASSLASGGAPSYNEQFF.